These T cell receptor beta chains were read from a single sample in a study of blood T cell repertoires in COVID-19. The table came from immunoSEQ multiplex PCR; TCRdb's copy has only in-frame clones and leaves some out. The table records 80,000 to 95,000 clones, approximately 86% of them present only once. The sequenced material came from peripheral blood. All receptors derive from an elderly woman in a cohort sampled during active or convalescent COVID-19. Each CDR3 is given with its conserved first and last residue. Clone size appears in some rows only: once, few, many, or a class for an expanded clone.

clone size	V gene	J gene	CDR3 protein
-	TRBV5-4	TRBJ2-2	CASSLDSTSNTGELFF
-	TRBV9	TRBJ1-4	CASSVGAGEKLFF
-	TRBV6-5	TRBJ1-1	CASSYSFQATEAFF
-	TRBV28	TRBJ2-7	CASTPPGTYEQYF
-	TRBV28	TRBJ2-7	CASSLTHQVEQYF
-	TRBV27	TRBJ1-6	CASSPGTGSSYNSPLHF
-	TRBV10-3	TRBJ1-5	CAISGGTGSNQPQHF
-	TRBV5-1	TRBJ1-2	CASGREFGYGYTF
-	TRBV30	TRBJ1-3	CAWSGQAGNTIYF
-	TRBV25-1	TRBJ1-4	CASSTDPRGEKLFF
few	TRBV11-2	TRBJ1-6	CASSLGDRNSPLHF
-	TRBV18	TRBJ2-7	CASSPPNIQGEQYF
-	TRBV2	TRBJ1-5	CASNRPNQPQHF
few	TRBV14	TRBJ2-7	CASSQDFRVWEQYF
-	TRBV24-1	TRBJ2-1	CATSPTGRTYNEQFF
-	TRBV3-1/TRBV3-2	TRBJ2-1	CASSLLAGGEYNEQFF
-	TRBV2	TRBJ2-1	CASRTPNSGKYNEQFF
-	TRBV6-5	TRBJ1-6	CASGRARDNSPLHF
-	TRBV12-3/TRBV12-4	TRBJ1-5	CASSQAGQPQHF
-	TRBV9	TRBJ1-1	CASSGDRGMNTEAFF
-	TRBV7-9	TRBJ2-3	CASSLELVPGQTRTDTQYF
-	TRBV11-2	TRBJ1-6	CASNWDRGSPLHF
-	TRBV5-4	TRBJ2-1	CASSLGLAGGTEQFF
-	TRBV13	TRBJ1-1	CASSLGGMNTEAFF
-	TRBV19	TRBJ1-6	CASSPQGFSPLHF
-	TRBV5-1	TRBJ2-1	CASSRQVITYNEQFF
once	TRBV6-5	TRBJ2-3	CASRRTSGRAHTQYF
-	TRBV3-1/TRBV3-2	TRBJ1-2	CASSRHGQDYGYTF
-	TRBV28	TRBJ1-2	CASSVPGEHYGYTF
-	TRBV6-6	TRBJ2-1	CASSYRGFDEQFF
-	TRBV7-9	TRBJ2-1	CASSPLGLGSYNEQFF
few	TRBV5-6	TRBJ1-1	CASSLWGGPSNTEAFF
-	TRBV19	TRBJ2-3	CASMVTSGVLTDTQYF
-	TRBV24-1	TRBJ2-3	CATRTNRGSEYF
-	TRBV6-5	TRBJ1-1	CASSYTGGRAEAFF
-	TRBV29-1	TRBJ1-4	CSADLGQVRFF
-	TRBV7-8	TRBJ2-1	CASSLGGRGDEQFF
-	TRBV12-3/TRBV12-4	TRBJ2-3	CASSLDGGDTQYF
-	TRBV9	TRBJ1-2	CASSGTGGPTYGYTF
-	TRBV6-1	TRBJ2-3	CASSEYPGTLQGTQYF
-	TRBV3-1/TRBV3-2	TRBJ2-5	CASSPWTVQETQYF
-	TRBV6-1	TRBJ2-7	CASSEVGTGDYEQYF
-	TRBV10-3	TRBJ2-6	CAISESFRGSGANVLTF
-	TRBV5-5	TRBJ2-7	CASSNSGRALASEQYF
-	TRBV5-4	TRBJ1-5	CASSRDGQPQHF
-	TRBV19	TRBJ1-1	CASTGQGASEAFF
-	TRBV9	TRBJ2-5	CASSVLPQAWETQYF
-	TRBV23-1	TRBJ2-3	CASSPKTGTSGRDTQYF
-	TRBV5-1	TRBJ1-1	CASTQGGRVNTEAFF
few	TRBV7-9	TRBJ1-2	CASSHQGASGYGYTF
-	TRBV12-3/TRBV12-4	TRBJ1-1	CASSFGEGEAFF
-	TRBV19	TRBJ2-3	CASSLLAGAADTQYF
-	TRBV5-1	TRBJ2-6	CASTQVSGANVLTF
-	TRBV5-1	TRBJ2-3	CASSPAAGAADTQYF